These T cell receptor beta chains were read from a single sample in a study of blood T cell repertoires in COVID-19. This table comes from immunoSEQ multiplex PCR, and its TCRdb copy is limited to in-frame clones, with some not included. The repertoire includes 140,000 or so clones, 84% of them detected once, and 8.9% sits in the top ten. Sequences were obtained from peripheral blood. The receptors were sampled from a man between 25 and 39 years old with COVID-19, enrolled during active disease. Both conserved end residues are part of each CDR3. The D gene is left open where the match is weak. Size values are once, few and many counts, or a class for expanded clones, and some rows have none.

V gene: TRBV6-6
J gene: TRBJ2-3
D gene: .
clone size: .
CDR3 DNA: TGTGCCAGCAGTCCTAGGGATACGCAGTATTTT
CDR3 protein: CASSPRDTQYF

V gene: TRBV7-3
J gene: TRBJ2-3
D gene: .
clone size: .
CDR3 DNA: TGTGCCAGCAGCTTAAGTGGCTTACTAGGCGCAGATACGCAGTATTTT
CDR3 protein: CASSLSGLLGADTQYF

V gene: TRBV18
J gene: TRBJ1-5
D gene: TRBD1
clone size: .
CDR3 DNA: TGTGCCAGCTCTCTAACCGGGACAGGGCGAAGCAATCAGCCCCAGCATTTT
CDR3 protein: CASSLTGTGRSNQPQHF

V gene: TRBV2
J gene: TRBJ1-6
D gene: .
clone size: once
CDR3 DNA: TGTGCCAGCAGCTCGTATAATTCACCCCTCCACTTT
CDR3 protein: CASSSYNSPLHF

V gene: TRBV7-3
J gene: TRBJ2-1
D gene: TRBD2
clone size: .
CDR3 DNA: TGTGCCAGCAGCAACACACCGGGACTAGCGGGAGCCCACAATGAGCAGTTCTTC
CDR3 protein: CASSNTPGLAGAHNEQFF

V gene: TRBV19
J gene: TRBJ1-6
D gene: .
clone size: .
CDR3 DNA: TGTGCCAGTAGTCTCCAGGGGTCATATAATTCACCCCTCCACTTT
CDR3 protein: CASSLQGSYNSPLHF

V gene: TRBV15
J gene: TRBJ1-4
D gene: TRBD1
clone size: .
CDR3 DNA: TGTGCCACCAGCAGAGATCGACGACAGGGGGCTTCGGAAAAACTGTTTTTT
CDR3 protein: CATSRDRRQGASEKLFF

V gene: TRBV7-3
J gene: TRBJ2-5
D gene: TRBD2
clone size: .
CDR3 DNA: TGTGCCAGCAGCCGGACTGGGGGGGTGGAGACCCAGTACTTC
CDR3 protein: CASSRTGGVETQYF

V gene: TRBV2
J gene: TRBJ1-6
D gene: TRBD1
clone size: .
CDR3 DNA: TGTGCCAGCAGGGGACAGGGAGGAGATTCACCCCTCCACTTT
CDR3 protein: CASRGQGGDSPLHF

V gene: TRBV12-3/TRBV12-4
J gene: TRBJ1-5
D gene: .
clone size: .
CDR3 DNA: TGTGCCAGCAGTTTCGGGGGTAATCAGCCCCAGCATTTT
CDR3 protein: CASSFGGNQPQHF

V gene: TRBV30
J gene: TRBJ2-5
D gene: .
clone size: .
CDR3 DNA: TGTGCCGGGGGGAGGGGGGAGACCCAGTACTTC
CDR3 protein: CAGGRGETQYF

V gene: TRBV7-8
J gene: TRBJ2-1
D gene: TRBD1
clone size: .
CDR3 DNA: TGTGCCAGCAGCTTAAGGAGACAGGGGGCAGGGGAGCAGTTCTTC
CDR3 protein: CASSLRRQGAGEQFF

V gene: TRBV6-2/TRBV6-3
J gene: TRBJ2-7
D gene: .
clone size: .
CDR3 DNA: TGTGCCAGCAGTTACCAGGGATACGAGCAGTACTTC
CDR3 protein: CASSYQGYEQYF

V gene: TRBV4-1
J gene: TRBJ2-1
D gene: TRBD2
clone size: few
CDR3 DNA: TGCGCCAGCAGTGGTAGTAGCGGGACTTCCTACAATGAGCAGTTCTTC
CDR3 protein: CASSGSSGTSYNEQFF

V gene: TRBV24-1
J gene: TRBJ2-5
D gene: TRBD1
clone size: few
CDR3 DNA: TGTGCCACGACGGACAGGGCGGATCAGACCCAGTACTTC
CDR3 protein: CATTDRADQTQYF

V gene: TRBV28
J gene: TRBJ2-7
D gene: .
clone size: .
CDR3 DNA: TGTGCCAGCAGGGGTACAGGGCTTGAAGACTTC
CDR3 protein: CASRGTGLEDF

V gene: TRBV5-4
J gene: TRBJ2-3
D gene: TRBD2
clone size: .
CDR3 DNA: TGTGCCAGCAGCCCGGGGACTAGCGGGATGCGAAATACGCAGTATTTT
CDR3 protein: CASSPGTSGMRNTQYF

V gene: TRBV18
J gene: TRBJ2-1
D gene: .
clone size: .
CDR3 DNA: TGTGCCAGCTCACCGAGTGACGAGCTGAGGGAAAATGAGCAGTTCTTC
CDR3 protein: CASSPSDELRENEQFF

V gene: TRBV6-5
J gene: TRBJ2-7
D gene: TRBD2
clone size: once
CDR3 DNA: TGTGCCAGCAGTTACAAGACTAGCGGCGCCTACGAGCAGTACTTC
CDR3 protein: CASSYKTSGAYEQYF

V gene: TRBV4-2
J gene: TRBJ1-1
D gene: .
clone size: .
CDR3 DNA: TGTGCCAGCAGCCAAGATGGGCAGGGGTACACTGAAGCTTTCTTT
CDR3 protein: CASSQDGQGYTEAFF

V gene: TRBV11-2
J gene: TRBJ2-2
D gene: TRBD1
clone size: .
CDR3 DNA: TGTGCCAGCAGCTGGGACAGGGCCACCGGGGAGCTGTTTTTT
CDR3 protein: CASSWDRATGELFF

V gene: TRBV21-1
J gene: TRBJ2-5
D gene: .
clone size: .
CDR3 DNA: TGTGCCAGCAGCCAACACTGGGTGTGGGCGACCCAGTACTTC
CDR3 protein: CASSQHWVWATQYF

V gene: TRBV7-3
J gene: TRBJ1-1
D gene: TRBD1
clone size: .
CDR3 DNA: TGTGCCAGCAGCGCCATCACAGGGGGTGAAGCTTTCTTT
CDR3 protein: CASSAITGGEAFF

V gene: TRBV6-5
J gene: TRBJ1-2
D gene: TRBD1
clone size: .
CDR3 DNA: TGTGCCAGCACCAGACCCGGGACAGGGGGCAGTGGCTACACCTTC
CDR3 protein: CASTRPGTGGSGYTF

V gene: TRBV4-3
J gene: TRBJ1-2
D gene: .
clone size: once
CDR3 DNA: TGCGCCAGCAGCCAAGATAATCCCAGCGGGGGAGGCTACACCTTC
CDR3 protein: CASSQDNPSGGGYTF

V gene: TRBV6-5
J gene: TRBJ1-2
D gene: TRBD1
clone size: .
CDR3 DNA: TGTGCCAGCAAGGCCGGGACAGGGAGATATGGCTACACCTTC
CDR3 protein: CASKAGTGRYGYTF

V gene: TRBV12-2
J gene: TRBJ2-1
D gene: .
clone size: .
CDR3 DNA: TGTGCAAGTCGCTTAGGACAGGGCAATGAGCAGTTCTTC
CDR3 protein: CASRLGQGNEQFF

V gene: TRBV19
J gene: TRBJ2-1
D gene: TRBD2
clone size: .
CDR3 DNA: TGTGCCAGTAGCCCCTGGGGGACTAGCGGGAGGAGCTCCTACAATGAGCAGTTCTTC
CDR3 protein: CASSPWGTSGRSSYNEQFF

V gene: TRBV5-1
J gene: TRBJ1-1
D gene: TRBD1
clone size: .
CDR3 DNA: TGCGCCAGCAGCTTGGAAGGACAGGGGGCGCGGAACACTGAAGCTTTCTTT
CDR3 protein: CASSLEGQGARNTEAFF

V gene: TRBV7-9
J gene: TRBJ1-2
D gene: .
clone size: .
CDR3 DNA: TGTGCCAGCAGCCCCGAGGACTATGGCTACACCTTC
CDR3 protein: CASSPEDYGYTF

V gene: TRBV7-2
J gene: TRBJ2-3
D gene: TRBD2
clone size: .
CDR3 DNA: TGTGCCAGCAGCTCGTCCAGGACTAGCGGGAGGGGTTTCGCAGATACGCAGTATTTT
CDR3 protein: CASSSSRTSGRGFADTQYF

V gene: TRBV9
J gene: TRBJ2-2
D gene: TRBD1
clone size: .
CDR3 DNA: TGTGCCAGCAGCGTAGGGGTAGGGCCAGGGGGGAACACCGGGGAGCTGTTTTTT
CDR3 protein: CASSVGVGPGGNTGELFF

V gene: TRBV24-1
J gene: TRBJ2-2
D gene: TRBD1
clone size: once
CDR3 DNA: TGTGCCACCAGTGGTCCGGGACAGGGGGCGGTACTCACCGGGGAGCTGTTTTTT
CDR3 protein: CATSGPGQGAVLTGELFF

V gene: TRBV6-5
J gene: TRBJ1-6
D gene: TRBD1
clone size: .
CDR3 DNA: TGTGCCAGCAGTCTAACAGGGGACTATTCACCCCTCCACTTT
CDR3 protein: CASSLTGDYSPLHF

V gene: TRBV24-1
J gene: TRBJ1-5
D gene: TRBD1
clone size: .
CDR3 DNA: TGTGCCACCAGTGAACAGGGGGACCAGCCCCAGCATTTT
CDR3 protein: CATSEQGDQPQHF

V gene: TRBV29-1
J gene: TRBJ2-3
D gene: .
clone size: .
CDR3 DNA: TGCAGCGTTGAAGACCGTTACGGGAGTGACACAGATACGCAGTATTTT
CDR3 protein: CSVEDRYGSDTDTQYF

V gene: TRBV5-6
J gene: TRBJ2-7
D gene: .
clone size: .
CDR3 DNA: TGTGCCAGCAGCCCGAGGGTGGAACGGCTATCCTACGAGCAGTACTTC
CDR3 protein: CASSPRVERLSYEQYF

V gene: TRBV10-3
J gene: TRBJ2-1
D gene: TRBD2
clone size: .
CDR3 DNA: TGTGCCATCAGTGGACTAGCGGGAGCCTACAATGAGCAGTTCTTC
CDR3 protein: CAISGLAGAYNEQFF

V gene: TRBV7-9
J gene: TRBJ2-1
D gene: .
clone size: .
CDR3 DNA: TGTGCCAGCAGCTCCGGTGAGCAGTTCTTC
CDR3 protein: CASSSGEQFF